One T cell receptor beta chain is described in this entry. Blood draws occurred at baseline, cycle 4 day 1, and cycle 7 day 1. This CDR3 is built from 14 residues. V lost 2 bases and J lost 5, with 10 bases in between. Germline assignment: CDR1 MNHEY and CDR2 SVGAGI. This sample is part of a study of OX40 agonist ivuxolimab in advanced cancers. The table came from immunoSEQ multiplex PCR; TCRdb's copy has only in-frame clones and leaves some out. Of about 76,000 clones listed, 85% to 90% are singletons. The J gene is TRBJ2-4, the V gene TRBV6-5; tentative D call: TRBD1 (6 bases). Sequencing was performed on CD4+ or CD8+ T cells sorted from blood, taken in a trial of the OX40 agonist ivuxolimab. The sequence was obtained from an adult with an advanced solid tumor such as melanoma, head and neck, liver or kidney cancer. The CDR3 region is CASSYRGWENIQYF. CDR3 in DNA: TGTGCCAGCAGTTACAGGGGGTGGGAAAACATTCAGTACTTC.